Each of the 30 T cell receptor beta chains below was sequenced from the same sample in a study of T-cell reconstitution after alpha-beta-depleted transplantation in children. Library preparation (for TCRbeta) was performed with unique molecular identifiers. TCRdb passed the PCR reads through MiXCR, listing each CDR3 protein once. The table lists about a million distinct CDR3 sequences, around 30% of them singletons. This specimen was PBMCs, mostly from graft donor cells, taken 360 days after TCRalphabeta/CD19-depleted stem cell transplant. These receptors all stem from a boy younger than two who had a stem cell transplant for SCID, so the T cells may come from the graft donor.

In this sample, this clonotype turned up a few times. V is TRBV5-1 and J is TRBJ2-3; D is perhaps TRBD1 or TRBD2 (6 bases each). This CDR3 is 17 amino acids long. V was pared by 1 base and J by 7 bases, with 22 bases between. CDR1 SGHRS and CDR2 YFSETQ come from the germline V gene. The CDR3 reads CASSLIKGGDARHTQYF. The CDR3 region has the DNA TGCGCCAGCAGCTTGATCAAGGGGGGAGACGCGAGGCATACGCAGTATTTT.

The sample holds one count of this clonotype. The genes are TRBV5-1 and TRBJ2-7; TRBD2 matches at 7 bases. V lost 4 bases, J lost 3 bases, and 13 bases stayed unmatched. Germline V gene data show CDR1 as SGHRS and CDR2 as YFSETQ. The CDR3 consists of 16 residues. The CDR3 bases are TGCGCCAGCAGCCCCCCGTGGGGGGGGGTGATCTACGAGCAGTACTTC. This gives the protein CASSPPWGGVIYEQYF.

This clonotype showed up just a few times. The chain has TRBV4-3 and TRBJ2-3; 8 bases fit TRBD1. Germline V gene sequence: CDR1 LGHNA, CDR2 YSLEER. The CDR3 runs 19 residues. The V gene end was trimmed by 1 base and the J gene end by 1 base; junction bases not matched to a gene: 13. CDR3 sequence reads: CASSQGRTGRNTRTDTQYF. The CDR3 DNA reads TGCGCCAGCAGCCAAGGACGGACAGGGAGAAACACCCGCACAGATACGCAGTATTTT.

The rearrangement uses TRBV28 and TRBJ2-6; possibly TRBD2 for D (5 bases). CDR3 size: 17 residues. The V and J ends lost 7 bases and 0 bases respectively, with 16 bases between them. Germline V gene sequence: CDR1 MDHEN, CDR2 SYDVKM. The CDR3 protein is CASTFSALLSGANVLTF. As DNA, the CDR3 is TGTGCCAGCACCTTTAGCGCCCTCCTCTCTGGGGCCAACGTCCTGACTTTC.

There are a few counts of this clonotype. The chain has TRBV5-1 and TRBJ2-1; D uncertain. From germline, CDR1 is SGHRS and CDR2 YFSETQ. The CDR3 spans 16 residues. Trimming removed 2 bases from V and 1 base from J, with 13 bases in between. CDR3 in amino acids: CASSFWSAPSYNEQFF. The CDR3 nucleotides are TGCGCCAGCAGCTTTTGGTCGGCGCCTTCCTACAATGAGCAGTTCTTC.

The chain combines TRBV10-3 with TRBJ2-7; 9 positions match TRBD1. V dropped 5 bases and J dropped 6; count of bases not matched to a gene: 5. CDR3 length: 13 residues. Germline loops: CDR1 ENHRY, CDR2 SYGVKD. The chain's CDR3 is CAISSDRGREQYF. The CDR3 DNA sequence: TGTGCCATCAGTTCGGACAGGGGCCGCGAGCAGTACTTC.

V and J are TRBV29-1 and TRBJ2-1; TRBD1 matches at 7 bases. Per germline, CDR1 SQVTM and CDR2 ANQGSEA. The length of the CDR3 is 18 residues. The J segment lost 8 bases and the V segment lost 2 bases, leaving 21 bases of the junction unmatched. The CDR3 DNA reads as TGCAGCGTTGAAAGGGTAGGGGGATCACAGGGGATGTTCCATGAGCAGTTCTTC. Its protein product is CSVERVGGSQGMFHEQFF.

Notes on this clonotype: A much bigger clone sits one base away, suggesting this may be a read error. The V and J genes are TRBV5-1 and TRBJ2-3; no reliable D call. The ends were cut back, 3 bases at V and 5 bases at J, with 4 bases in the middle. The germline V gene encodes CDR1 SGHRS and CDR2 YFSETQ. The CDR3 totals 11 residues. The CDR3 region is CASSWEDTQYF. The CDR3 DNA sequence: TGCGCCAGCAGCTGGGAAGATACGCAGTATTTT.

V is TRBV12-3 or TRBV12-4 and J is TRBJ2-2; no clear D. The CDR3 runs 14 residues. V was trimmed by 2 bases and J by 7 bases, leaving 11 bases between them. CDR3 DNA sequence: TGTGCCAGCAGTTTATGGTTGGGCGGCGGGGAGCTGTTTTTT. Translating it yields CASSLWLGGGELFF.

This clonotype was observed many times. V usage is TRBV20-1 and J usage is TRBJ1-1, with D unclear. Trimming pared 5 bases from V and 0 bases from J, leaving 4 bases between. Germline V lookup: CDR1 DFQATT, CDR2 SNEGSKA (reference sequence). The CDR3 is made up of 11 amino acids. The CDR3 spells CSAWMNTEAFF. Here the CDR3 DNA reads TGCAGTGCTTGGATGAACACTGAAGCTTTCTTT.

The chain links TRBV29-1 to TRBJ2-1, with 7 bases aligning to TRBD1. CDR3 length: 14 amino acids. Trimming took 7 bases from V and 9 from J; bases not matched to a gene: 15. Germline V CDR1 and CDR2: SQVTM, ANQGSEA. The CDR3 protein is CSGKLLQGSGEQFF. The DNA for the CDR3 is TGCAGCGGGAAGCTGCTACAGGGGAGCGGTGAGCAGTTCTTC.

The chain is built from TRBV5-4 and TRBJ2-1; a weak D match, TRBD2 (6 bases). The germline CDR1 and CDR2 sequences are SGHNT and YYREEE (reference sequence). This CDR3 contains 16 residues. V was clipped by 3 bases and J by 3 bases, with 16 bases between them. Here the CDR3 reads CASSWGDQGNYNEQFF. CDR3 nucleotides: TGTGCCAGCAGCTGGGGGGATCAGGGTAACTACAATGAGCAGTTCTTC.

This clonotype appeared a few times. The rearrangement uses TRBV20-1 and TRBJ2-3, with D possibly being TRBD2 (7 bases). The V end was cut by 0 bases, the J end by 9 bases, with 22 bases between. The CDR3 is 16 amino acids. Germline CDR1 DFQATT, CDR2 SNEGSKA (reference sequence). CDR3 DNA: TGCAGTGCTAGAGATGTAATGTTGTTCGGGGGGCCGACGCAGTATTTT. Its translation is CSARDVMLFGGPTQYF.

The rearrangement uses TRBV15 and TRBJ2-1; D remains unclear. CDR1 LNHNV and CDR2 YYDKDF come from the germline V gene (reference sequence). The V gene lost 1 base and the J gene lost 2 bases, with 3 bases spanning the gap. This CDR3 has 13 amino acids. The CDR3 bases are TGTGCCACCAGCAGAGTTCCCTACAATGAGCAGTTCTTC. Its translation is CATSRVPYNEQFF.

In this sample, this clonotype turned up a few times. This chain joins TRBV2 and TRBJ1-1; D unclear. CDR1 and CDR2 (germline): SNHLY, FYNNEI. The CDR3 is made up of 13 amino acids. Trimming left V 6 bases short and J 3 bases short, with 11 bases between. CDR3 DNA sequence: TGTGCCAGCAGCGATTCTGGGGACACTGAAGCTTTCTTT. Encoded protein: CASSDSGDTEAFF.

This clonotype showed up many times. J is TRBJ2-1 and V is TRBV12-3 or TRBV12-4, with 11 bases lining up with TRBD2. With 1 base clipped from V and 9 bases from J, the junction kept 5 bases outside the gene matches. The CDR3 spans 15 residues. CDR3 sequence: CASSLVLAGGLEQFF. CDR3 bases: TGTGCCAGCAGTTTAGTGCTAGCGGGGGGTCTTGAGCAGTTCTTC.

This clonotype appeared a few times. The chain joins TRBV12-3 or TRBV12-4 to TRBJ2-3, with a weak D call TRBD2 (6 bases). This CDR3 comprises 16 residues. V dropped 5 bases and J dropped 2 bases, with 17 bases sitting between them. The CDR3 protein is CASSGAGKGNTDTQYF. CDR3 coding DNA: TGTGCCAGCAGTGGGGCGGGGAAGGGCAACACAGATACGCAGTATTTT.

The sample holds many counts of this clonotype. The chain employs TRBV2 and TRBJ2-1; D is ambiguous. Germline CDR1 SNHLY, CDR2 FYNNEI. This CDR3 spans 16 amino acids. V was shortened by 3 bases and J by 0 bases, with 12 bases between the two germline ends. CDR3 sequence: CASSEVAASSYNEQFF. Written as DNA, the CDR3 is TGTGCCAGCAGTGAGGTTGCAGCAAGCTCCTACAATGAGCAGTTCTTC.

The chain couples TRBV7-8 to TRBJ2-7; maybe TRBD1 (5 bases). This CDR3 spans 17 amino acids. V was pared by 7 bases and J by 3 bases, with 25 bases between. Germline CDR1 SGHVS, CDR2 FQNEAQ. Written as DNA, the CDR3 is TGTGCCAGCACCTATTACAACAGGCGGTTAGGGCTCTACGAGCAGTACTTC. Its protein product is CASTYYNRRLGLYEQYF.

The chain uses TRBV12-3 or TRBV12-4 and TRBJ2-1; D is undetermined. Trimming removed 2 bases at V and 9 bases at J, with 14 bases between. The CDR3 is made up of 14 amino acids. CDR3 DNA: TGTGCCAGCAGTTTACTAGATTTCGACACTGAGCAGTTCTTC. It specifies CASSLLDFDTEQFF.

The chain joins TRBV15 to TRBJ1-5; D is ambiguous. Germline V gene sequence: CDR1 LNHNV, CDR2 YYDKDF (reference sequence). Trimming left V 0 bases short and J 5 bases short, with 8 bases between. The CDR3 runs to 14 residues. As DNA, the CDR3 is TGTGCCACCAGCAGAGAGAACAGCCATCAGCCCCAGCATTTT. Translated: CATSRENSHQPQHF.

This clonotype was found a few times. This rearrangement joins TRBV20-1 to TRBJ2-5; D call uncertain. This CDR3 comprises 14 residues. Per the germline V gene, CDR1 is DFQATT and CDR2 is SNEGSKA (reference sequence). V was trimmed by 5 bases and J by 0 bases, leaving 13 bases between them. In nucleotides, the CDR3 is TGCAGTGCTGAGAATGTGGAAGACCAAGAGACCCAGTACTTC. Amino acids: CSAENVEDQETQYF.

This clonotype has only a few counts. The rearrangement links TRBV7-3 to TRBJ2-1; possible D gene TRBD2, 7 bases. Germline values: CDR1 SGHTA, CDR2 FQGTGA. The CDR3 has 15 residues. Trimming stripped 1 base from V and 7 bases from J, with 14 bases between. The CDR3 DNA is TGTGCCAGCAGCTTAAGACTAGCCCAGGGGAATGAGCAGTTCTTC. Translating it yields CASSLRLAQGNEQFF. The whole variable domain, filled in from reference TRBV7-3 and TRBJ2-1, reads GAGVSQTPSNKVTEKGKYVELRCDPISGHTALYWYRQSLGQGPEFLIYFQGTGAADDSGLPNDRFFAVRPEGSVSTLKIQRTERGDSAVYLCASSLRLAQGNEQFFGPGTRLTVL.

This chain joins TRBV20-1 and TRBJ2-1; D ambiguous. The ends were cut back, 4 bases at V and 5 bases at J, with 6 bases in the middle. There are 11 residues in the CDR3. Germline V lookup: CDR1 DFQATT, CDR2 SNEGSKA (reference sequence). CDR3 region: CSAMGNNEQFF. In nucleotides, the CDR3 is TGCAGTGCTATGGGTAACAATGAGCAGTTCTTC.

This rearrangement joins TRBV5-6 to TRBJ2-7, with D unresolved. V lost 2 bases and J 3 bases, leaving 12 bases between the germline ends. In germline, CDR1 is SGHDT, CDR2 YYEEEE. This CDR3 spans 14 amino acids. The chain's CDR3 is CASSLGLLLYEQYF. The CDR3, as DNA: TGTGCCAGCAGCTTAGGGCTCCTTCTCTACGAGCAGTACTTC.

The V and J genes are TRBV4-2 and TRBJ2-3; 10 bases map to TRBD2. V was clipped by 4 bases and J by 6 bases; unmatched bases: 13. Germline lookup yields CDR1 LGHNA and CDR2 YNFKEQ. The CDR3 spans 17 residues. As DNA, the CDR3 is TGTGCCAGCAGCCCCACGATTATAGCGGGGGGTGTTGATACGCAGTATTTT. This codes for CASSPTIIAGGVDTQYF.

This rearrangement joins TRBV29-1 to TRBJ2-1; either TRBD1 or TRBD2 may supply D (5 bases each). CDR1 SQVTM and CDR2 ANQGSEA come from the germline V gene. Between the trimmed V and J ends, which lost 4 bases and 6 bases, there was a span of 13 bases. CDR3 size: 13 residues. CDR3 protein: CSVVRDLGNEQFF. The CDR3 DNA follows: TGCAGCGTTGTAAGGGACCTGGGCAATGAGCAGTTCTTC.

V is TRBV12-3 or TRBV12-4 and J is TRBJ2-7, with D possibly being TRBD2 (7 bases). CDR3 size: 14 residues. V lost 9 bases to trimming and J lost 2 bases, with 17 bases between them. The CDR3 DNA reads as TGTGCCAGGGGAGGGGGACCGTGTCCCTACGAGCAGTACTTC. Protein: CARGGGPCPYEQYF.

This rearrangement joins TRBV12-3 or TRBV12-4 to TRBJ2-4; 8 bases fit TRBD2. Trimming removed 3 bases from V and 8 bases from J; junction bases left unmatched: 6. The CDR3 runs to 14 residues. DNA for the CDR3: TGTGCCAGCAGTTTTAATAGCGGGATAGACATTCAGTACTTC. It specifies CASSFNSGIDIQYF.

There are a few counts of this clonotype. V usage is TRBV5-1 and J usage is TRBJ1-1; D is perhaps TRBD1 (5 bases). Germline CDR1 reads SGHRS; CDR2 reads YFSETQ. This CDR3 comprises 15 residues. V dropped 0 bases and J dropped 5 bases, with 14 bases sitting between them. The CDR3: CASSLAPGTGTEAFF. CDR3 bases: TGCGCCAGCAGCTTGGCCCCGGGGACGGGGACTGAAGCTTTCTTT.